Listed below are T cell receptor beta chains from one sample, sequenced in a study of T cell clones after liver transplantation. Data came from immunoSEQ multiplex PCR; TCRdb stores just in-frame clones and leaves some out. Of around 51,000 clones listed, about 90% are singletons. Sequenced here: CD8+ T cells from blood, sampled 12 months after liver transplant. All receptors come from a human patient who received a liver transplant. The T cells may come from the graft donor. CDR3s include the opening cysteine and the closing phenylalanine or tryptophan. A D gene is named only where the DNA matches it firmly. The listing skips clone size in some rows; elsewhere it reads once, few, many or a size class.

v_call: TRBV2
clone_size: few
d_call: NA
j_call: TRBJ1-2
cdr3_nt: TGTGCCAGCACTCAACCATATGGCTACACCTTC
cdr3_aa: CASTQPYGYTF

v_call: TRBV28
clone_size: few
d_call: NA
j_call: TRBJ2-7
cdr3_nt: TGTGCCAGCAGTTTACCAGGGGAAGTCTACGAGCAGTACTTC
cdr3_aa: CASSLPGEVYEQYF

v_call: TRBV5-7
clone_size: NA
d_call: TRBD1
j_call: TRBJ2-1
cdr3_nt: TGTGCCAGCGGAGACAGGGGGAACTCCTACAATGAGCAGTTCTTC
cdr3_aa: CASGDRGNSYNEQFF

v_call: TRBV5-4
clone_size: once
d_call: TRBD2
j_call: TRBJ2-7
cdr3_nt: TGTGCCAGTCGCGGGAGCTACGAGCAGTACTTC
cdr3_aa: CASRGSYEQYF

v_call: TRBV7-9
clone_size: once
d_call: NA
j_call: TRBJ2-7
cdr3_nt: TGTGCCAGCAGCTACGATCGAGAGCAGTACTTC
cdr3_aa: CASSYDREQYF

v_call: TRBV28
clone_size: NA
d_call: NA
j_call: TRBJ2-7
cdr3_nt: TGTGCCAGCAGTTTAATAGGGGGAACACCCTATTCCTACGAGCAGTACTTC
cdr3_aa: CASSLIGGTPYSYEQYF

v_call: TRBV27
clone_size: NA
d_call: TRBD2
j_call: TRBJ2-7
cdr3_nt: TGTGCCAGCAGTTTCCGCCGGGGGGGGCATAGTGCCTACGAGCAGTACTTC
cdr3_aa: CASSFRRGGHSAYEQYF

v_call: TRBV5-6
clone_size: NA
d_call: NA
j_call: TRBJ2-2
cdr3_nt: TGTGCCAGCAGCTTGGCAGTTACCGGGGAGCTGTTTTTT
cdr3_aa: CASSLAVTGELFF

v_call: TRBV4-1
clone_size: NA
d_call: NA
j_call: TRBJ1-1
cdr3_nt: TGCGCCAGCAGCCACCATGGGGGGACTGAAGCTTTCTTT
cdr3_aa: CASSHHGGTEAFF

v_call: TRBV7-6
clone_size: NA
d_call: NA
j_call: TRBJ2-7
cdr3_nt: TGTGCCAGCAGCTTAAGCCTTGGAAGCGAGCAGTACTTC
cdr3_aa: CASSLSLGSEQYF

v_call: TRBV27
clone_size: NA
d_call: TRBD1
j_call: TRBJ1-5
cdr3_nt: TGTGCCAGCAGTCTTGGACAGGGAGAGGGCAATCAGCCCCAGCATTTT
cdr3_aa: CASSLGQGEGNQPQHF

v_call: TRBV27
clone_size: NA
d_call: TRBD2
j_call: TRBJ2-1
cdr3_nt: TGTGCCAGCACCGTCTCCGGGACTAGCGTCTACAATGAGCAGTTCTTC
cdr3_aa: CASTVSGTSVYNEQFF

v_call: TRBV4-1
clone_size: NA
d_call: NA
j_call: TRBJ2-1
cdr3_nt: TGCGCCAGCAGCCAAGATCCTTCTTCGGGCCTTTACAATGAGCAGTTCTTC
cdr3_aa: CASSQDPSSGLYNEQFF

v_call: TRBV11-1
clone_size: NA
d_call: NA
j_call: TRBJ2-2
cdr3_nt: TGTGCCAGCCCCAGGGGGGAGAACACCGGGGAGCTGTTTTTT
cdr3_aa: CASPRGENTGELFF

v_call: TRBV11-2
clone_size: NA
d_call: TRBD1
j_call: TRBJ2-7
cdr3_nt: TGTGCCAGCAGCTTAGGGGTATCTGGGACAGGGGACTTCGAGCAGTACTTC
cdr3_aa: CASSLGVSGTGDFEQYF

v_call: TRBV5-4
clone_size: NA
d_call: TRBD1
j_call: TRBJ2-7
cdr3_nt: TGTGCCAGCGGGGGACAGGATACAGCCTACGAGCAGTACTTC
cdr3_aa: CASGGQDTAYEQYF

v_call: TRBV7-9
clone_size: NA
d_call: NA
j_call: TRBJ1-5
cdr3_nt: TGTGCCAGCAGCTTTGGGGATAGCAATCAGCCCCAGCATTTT
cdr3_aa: CASSFGDSNQPQHF

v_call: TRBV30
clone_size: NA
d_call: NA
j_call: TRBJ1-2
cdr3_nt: TGTGCCTGGAGTGTTTACAGGGATGATCTAAATGGCTACACCTTC
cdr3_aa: CAWSVYRDDLNGYTF

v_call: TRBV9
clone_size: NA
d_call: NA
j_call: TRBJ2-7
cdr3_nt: TGTGCCAGCAGCGTAGACGGCAGCTCCTACGAGCAGTACTTC
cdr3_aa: CASSVDGSSYEQYF

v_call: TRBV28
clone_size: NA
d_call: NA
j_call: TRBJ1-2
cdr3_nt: TGTGCCAGCAGTTACGGACGGAGTTCAGCCTTC
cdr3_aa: CASSYGRSSAF

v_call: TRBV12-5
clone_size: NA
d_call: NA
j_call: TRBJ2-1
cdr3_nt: TGTGCTAGTGGGATCCGGCCCGACAGGTACAATGAGCAGTTCTTC
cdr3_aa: CASGIRPDRYNEQFF

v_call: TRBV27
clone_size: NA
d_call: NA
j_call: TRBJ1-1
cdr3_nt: TGTGCCAGCAGTGGGATTGGGAGGGCTGAAGCTTTCTTT
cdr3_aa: CASSGIGRAEAFF

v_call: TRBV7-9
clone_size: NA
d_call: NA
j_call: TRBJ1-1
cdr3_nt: TGTGCCAGCAGCTTCAACTTGGACGGCACTGAAGCTTTCTTT
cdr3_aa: CASSFNLDGTEAFF

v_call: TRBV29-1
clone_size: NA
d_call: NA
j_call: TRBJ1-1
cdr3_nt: TGCAGCGTTGAAGAACTAAGCACAGAAGCTTTCTTT
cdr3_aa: CSVEELSTEAFF

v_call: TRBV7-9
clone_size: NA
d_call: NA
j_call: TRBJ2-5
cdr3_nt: TGTGCCAGCAGCTTAGGATTGGTTGTCCGAGAGACCCAGTACTTC
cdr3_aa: CASSLGLVVRETQYF

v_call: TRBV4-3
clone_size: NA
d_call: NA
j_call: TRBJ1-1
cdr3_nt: TGCGCCAGCAGCCAAGATTTGGGGGGGAACACTGAAGCTTTCTTT
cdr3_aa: CASSQDLGGNTEAFF

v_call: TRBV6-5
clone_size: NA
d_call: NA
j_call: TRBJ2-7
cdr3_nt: TGTGCCAGCAGCCCTTTCACAGGCCCCTACGAGCAGTACTTC
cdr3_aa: CASSPFTGPYEQYF

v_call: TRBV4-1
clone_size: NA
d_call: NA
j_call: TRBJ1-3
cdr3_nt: TGCGCCAGCAGTGGCGTCCTATTCTCTGGAAACACCATATATTTT
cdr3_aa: CASSGVLFSGNTIYF

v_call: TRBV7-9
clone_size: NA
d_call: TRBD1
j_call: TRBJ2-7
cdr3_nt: TGTGCCAGCAGCTTCGGTGCAGGGGGCTACGAGCAGTACTTC
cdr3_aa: CASSFGAGGYEQYF

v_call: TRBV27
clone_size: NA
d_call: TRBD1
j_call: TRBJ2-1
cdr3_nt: TGTGCCAGCAGTTCGGGACAGGGAGGCCATGAGCAGTTCTTC
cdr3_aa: CASSSGQGGHEQFF

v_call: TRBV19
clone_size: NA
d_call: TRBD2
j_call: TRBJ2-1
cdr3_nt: TGTGCCAGTAGTCTCGGACTAGCGGGACAACTTGAGCAGTTCTTC
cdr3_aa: CASSLGLAGQLEQFF

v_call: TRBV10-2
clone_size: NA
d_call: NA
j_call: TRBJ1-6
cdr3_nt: TGCGCCAGCAGTGATGGTTACTCACCCCTCCACTTT
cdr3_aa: CASSDGYSPLHF

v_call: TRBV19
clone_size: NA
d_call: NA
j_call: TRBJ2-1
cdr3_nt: TGTGCCAGTAGTATCGGAGCATACGGCAATGAGCAGTTCTTC
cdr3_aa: CASSIGAYGNEQFF

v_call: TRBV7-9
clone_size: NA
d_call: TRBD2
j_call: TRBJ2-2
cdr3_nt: TGTGCCAGCAGCCAGCGGGACTCGAACACCGGGGAGCTGTTTTTT
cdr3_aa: CASSQRDSNTGELFF

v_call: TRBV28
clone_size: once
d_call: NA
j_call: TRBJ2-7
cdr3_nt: TGTGCCAGCATCCACCGCGGGACGCTGGGGGACCAGTACTTC
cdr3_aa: CASIHRGTLGDQYF

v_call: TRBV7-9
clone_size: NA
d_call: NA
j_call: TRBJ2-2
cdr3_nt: TGTGCCAGCAGCTTAGTTCTGAACACCGGGGAGCTGTTTTTT
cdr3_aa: CASSLVLNTGELFF

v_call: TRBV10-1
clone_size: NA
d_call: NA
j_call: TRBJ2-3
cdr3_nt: TGCGCCAGCAGTGACATAGGGGATACGCAGTATTTT
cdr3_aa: CASSDIGDTQYF

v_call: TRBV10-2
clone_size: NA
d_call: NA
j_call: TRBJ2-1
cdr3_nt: TGCGCCAGCACAGACAGGAGGAATGAGCAGTTCTTC
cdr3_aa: CASTDRRNEQFF

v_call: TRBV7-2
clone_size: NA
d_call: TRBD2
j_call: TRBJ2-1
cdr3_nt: TGTGCCAGCAGCTTCCTAGCGGGCAATGAGCAGTTCTTC
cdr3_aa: CASSFLAGNEQFF

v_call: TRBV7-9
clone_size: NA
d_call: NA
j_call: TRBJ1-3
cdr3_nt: TGTGCCAGCAGCCCGGGACATCAAGAAGGAAACACCATATATTTT
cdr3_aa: CASSPGHQEGNTIYF

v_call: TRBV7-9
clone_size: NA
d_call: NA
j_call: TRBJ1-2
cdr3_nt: TGTGCCAGCAGCCCTCCAATAGAGGGGAGCCCCGATGACTATGGCTACACCTTC
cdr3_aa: CASSPPIEGSPDDYGYTF

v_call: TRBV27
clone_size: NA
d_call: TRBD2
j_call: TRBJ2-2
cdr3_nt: TGTGCCAGCAGTTTGAAACTTAGCGGGGACACCGGGGAGCTGTTTTTT
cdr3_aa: CASSLKLSGDTGELFF

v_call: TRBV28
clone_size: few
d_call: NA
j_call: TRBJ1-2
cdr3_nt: TGTGCCAGCAGTGCGCCAAGGTTCTATGGCTACACCTTC
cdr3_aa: CASSAPRFYGYTF

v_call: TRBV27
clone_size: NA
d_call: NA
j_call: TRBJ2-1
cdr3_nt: TGTGCCAGCAGTTTACCCGGGAGTGGCGAGCAGTTCTTC
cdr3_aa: CASSLPGSGEQFF

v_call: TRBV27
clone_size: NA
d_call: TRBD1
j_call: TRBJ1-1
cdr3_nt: TGTGCCAGCAGTCGGACAGGGGTTTCAAACACTGAAGCTTTCTTT
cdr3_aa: CASSRTGVSNTEAFF

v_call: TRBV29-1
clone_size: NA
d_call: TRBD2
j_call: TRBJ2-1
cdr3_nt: TGCAGCGTTGGGGGACTAGCGGAACAGAACTCCTACAATGAGCAGTTCTTC
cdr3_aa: CSVGGLAEQNSYNEQFF

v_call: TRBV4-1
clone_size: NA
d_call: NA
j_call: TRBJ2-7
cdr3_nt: TGCGCCAGCAGCCTCTACCCCGATTACGAGCAGTACTTC
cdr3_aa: CASSLYPDYEQYF

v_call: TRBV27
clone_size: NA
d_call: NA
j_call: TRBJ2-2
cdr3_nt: TGTGCCAGCAGTTTAGCCGGGGAGCTGTTTTTT
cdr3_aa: CASSLAGELFF

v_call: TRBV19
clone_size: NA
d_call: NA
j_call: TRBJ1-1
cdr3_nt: TGTGCCAGTAGTAAGGGGGGGATGAACACTGAAGCTTTCTTT
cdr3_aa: CASSKGGMNTEAFF

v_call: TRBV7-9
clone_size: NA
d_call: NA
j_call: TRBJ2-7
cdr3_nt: TGTGCCAGCAGCTTAAGGACAGAGTACGAGCAGTACTTC
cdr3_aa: CASSLRTEYEQYF

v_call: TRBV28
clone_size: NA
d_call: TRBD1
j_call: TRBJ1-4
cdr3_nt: TGTGCCAGCATATCACAGGGGCTCAATGAAAAACTGTTTTTT
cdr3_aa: CASISQGLNEKLFF

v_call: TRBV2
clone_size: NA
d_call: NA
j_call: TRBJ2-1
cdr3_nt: TGTGCCAGCAGATCTAGAGATGAGCAGTTCTTC
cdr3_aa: CASRSRDEQFF

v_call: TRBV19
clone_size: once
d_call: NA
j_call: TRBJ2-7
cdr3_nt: TGTGCCAGTAGTACGACAGCCGACAACGAGCAGTACTTC
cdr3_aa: CASSTTADNEQYF

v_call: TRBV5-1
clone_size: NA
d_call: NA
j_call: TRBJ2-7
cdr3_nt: TGCGCCAGCAGCACCGGACAGCCCTACGAGCAGTACTTC
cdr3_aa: CASSTGQPYEQYF

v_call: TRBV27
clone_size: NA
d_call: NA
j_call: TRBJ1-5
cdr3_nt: TGTGCCAGCAGTTTTAAGGGTAGTCAGCCCCAGCATTTT
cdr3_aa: CASSFKGSQPQHF

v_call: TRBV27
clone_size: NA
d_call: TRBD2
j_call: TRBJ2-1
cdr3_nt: TGTGCCAGCGGGACTAGCGGGCCCAATGAGCAGTTCTTC
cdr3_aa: CASGTSGPNEQFF

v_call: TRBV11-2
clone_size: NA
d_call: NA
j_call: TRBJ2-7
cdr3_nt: TGTGCCAGCAGCTTAGATGTCGGCCTCTACGAGCAGTACTTC
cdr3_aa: CASSLDVGLYEQYF

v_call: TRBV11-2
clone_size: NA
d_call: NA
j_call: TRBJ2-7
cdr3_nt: TGTGCCAGCAGCCCCCGGGACGAGCAGTACTTC
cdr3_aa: CASSPRDEQYF

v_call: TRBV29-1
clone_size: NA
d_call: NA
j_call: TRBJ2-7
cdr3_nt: TGCAGCGTTGAAACGAGCGGGCCGAGCTCCTACGAGCAGTACTTC
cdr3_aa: CSVETSGPSSYEQYF

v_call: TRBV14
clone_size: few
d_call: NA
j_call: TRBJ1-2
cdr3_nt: TGTGCCAGCAACGGACCGACCTCGATGATGTTAACCTTC
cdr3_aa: CASNGPTSMMLTF